What follows describes a single T cell receptor (beta chain). Assay: immunoSEQ multiplex PCR; the TCRdb copy retains only in-frame clones and omits some. This sample carries around 160,000 clones, around 90% of them seen once, and the ten largest clones take roughly a sixth. The sample is drawn from a study of blood T cell repertoires in COVID-19. Across the study: Samples representing acute and convalescent COVID-19 were sourced from the United States, Italy and Spain. The cDNA or gDNA used as material had been derived from T cells, B-cell-depleted T cells, or PBMCs.

Material: peripheral blood. The TCR sequence derives from a man between 60 and 75 years old with active or convalescent COVID-19.

CDR3 in amino acids: CASSSLADLYNEQFF. The DNA of the CDR3 is TGTGCCAGCAGCTCACTAGCCGACCTCTACAATGAGCAGTTCTTC. The rearrangement joins TRBV7-9 to TRBJ2-1; D is perhaps TRBD2 (6 bases). The CDR3 is 15 amino acids. The V end was cut by 4 bases, the J end by 3 bases, with 13 bases between. Germline CDR1 SEHNR, CDR2 FQNEAQ (reference sequence).